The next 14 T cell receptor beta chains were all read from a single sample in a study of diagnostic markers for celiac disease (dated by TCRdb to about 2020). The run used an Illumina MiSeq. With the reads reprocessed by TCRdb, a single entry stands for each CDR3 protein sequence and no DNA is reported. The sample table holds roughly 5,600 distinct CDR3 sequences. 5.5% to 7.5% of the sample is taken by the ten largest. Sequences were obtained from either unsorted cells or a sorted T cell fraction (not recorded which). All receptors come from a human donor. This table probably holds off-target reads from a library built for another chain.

CDR3 in amino acids: CSGGGEVVTEAFF. The chain is built from TRBV29-1 and TRBJ1-1. The germline V gene has CDR1 SQVTM and CDR2 ANQGSEA. The length of the CDR3 is 13 residues.

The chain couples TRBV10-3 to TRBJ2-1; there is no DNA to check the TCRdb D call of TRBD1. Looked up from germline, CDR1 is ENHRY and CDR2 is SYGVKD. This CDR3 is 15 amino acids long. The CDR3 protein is CAISARDRVRNEQFF.

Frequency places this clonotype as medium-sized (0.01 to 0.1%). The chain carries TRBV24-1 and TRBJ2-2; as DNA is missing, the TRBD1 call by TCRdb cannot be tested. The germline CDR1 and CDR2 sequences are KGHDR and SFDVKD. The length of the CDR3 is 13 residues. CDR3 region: CATRDGYTGELFF.

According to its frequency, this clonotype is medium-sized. The CDR3 loop reads CASSPGRSPYEQYF. V gene TRBV18 combines with J gene TRBJ2-7. There are 14 residues in the CDR3. The germline gives CDR1 KGHSH, CDR2 LQKENI.

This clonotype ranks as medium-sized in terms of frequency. The CDR3 protein is CASSSTPRDIQYF. The V gene is TRBV7-2, the J gene TRBJ2-4; TCRdb designates TRBD1, a call that cannot be tested without DNA. In germline, CDR1 is SGHTA, CDR2 FQGNSA. This CDR3 spans 13 amino acids.

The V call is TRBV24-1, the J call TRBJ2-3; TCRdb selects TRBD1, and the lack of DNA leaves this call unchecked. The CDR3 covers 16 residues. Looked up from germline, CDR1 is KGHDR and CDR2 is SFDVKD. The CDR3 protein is CATSDLGQGAQDTQYF.

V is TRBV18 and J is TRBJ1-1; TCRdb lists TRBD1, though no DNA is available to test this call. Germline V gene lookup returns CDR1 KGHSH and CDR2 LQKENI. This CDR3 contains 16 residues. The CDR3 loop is CASSPLIPGANTEAFF.

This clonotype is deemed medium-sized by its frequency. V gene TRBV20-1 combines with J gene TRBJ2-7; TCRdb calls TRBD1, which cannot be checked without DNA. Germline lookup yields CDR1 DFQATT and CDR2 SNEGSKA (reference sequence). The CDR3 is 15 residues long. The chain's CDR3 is CSARPDPGQDHEQYF.

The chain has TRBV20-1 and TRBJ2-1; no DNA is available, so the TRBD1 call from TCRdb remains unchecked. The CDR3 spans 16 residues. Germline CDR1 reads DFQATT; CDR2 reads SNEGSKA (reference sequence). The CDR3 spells CSAGTGGGGAYNEQFF.

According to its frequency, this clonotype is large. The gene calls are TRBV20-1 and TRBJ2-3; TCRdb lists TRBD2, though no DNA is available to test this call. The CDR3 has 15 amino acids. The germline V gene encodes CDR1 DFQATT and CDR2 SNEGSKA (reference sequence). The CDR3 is CSARSTSGFTDTQYF.

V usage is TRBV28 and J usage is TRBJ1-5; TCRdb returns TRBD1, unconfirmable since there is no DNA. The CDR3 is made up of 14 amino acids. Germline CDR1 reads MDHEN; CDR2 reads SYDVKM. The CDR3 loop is CASRPGTLSQPQHF.

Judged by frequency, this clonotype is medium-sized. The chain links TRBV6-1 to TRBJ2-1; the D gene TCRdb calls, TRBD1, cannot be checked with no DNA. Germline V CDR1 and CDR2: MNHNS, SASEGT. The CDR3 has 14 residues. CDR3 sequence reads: CASSLGQAYNEQFF.

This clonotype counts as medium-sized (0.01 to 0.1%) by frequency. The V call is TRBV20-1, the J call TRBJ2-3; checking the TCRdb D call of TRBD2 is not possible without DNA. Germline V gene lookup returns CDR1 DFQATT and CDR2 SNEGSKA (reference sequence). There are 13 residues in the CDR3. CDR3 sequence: CSAPRGLAGEQYF.

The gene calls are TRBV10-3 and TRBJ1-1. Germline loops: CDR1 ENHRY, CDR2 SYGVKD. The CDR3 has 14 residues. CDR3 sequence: CAISEEPWNTEAFF.